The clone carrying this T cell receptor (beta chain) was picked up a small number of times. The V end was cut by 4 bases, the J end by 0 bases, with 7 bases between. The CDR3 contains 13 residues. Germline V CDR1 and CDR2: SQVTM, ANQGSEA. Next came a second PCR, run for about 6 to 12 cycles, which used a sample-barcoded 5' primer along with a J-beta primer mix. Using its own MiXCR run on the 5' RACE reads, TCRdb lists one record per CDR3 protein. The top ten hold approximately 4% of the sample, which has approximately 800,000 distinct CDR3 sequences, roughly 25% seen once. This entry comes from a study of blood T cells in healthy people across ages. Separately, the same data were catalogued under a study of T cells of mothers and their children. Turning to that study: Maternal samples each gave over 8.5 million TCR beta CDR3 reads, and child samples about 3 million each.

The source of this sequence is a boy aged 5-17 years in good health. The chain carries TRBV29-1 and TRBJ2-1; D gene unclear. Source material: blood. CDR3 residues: CSVGGLSYNEQFF. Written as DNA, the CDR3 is TGCAGCGTTGGAGGTCTCTCCTACAATGAGCAGTTCTTC.